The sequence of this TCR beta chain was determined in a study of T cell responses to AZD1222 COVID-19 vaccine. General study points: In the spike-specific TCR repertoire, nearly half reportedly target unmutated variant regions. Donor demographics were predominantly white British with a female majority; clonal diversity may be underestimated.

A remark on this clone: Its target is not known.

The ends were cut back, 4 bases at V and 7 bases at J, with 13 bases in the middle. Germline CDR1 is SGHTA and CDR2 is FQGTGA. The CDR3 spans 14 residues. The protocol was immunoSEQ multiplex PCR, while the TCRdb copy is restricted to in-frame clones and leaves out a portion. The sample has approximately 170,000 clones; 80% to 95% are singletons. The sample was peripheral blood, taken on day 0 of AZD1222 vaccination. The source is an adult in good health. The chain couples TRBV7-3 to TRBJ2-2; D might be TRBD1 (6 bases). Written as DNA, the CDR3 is TGTGCCAGCAGCTACGCAGGACAGATCGGGGAGCTGTTTTTT. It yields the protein CASSYAGQIGELFF.